The sequence of this T cell receptor beta chain was determined in a study of blood T cell repertoires in COVID-19. Participants had their cohort set by participant-reported clinical history. From germline, CDR1 is MNHEY and CDR2 SVGAGI. The CDR3 runs to 16 residues. Germline trimming cut 4 bases from V and 0 bases from J; bases unmatched to any gene: 1. Generated by immunoSEQ multiplex PCR, the TCRdb table keeps only in-frame clones and is missing some. The repertoire consists of about 320,000 clones, with about 89% occurring once and the leading ten covering about 5.2%. Specimen: PBMCs or T cells enriched from blood (not recorded which). The chain uses TRBV6-5 and TRBJ2-4; 12 nucleotides agree with TRBD2. This clonotype was obtained from a man aged 60-69 years who had recovered from COVID-19. For the CDR3, the DNA is TGTGCCAGCAGTTCACTAGCGGGAGGAGCCAAAAACATTCAGTACTTC. Translated: CASSSLAGGAKNIQYF.